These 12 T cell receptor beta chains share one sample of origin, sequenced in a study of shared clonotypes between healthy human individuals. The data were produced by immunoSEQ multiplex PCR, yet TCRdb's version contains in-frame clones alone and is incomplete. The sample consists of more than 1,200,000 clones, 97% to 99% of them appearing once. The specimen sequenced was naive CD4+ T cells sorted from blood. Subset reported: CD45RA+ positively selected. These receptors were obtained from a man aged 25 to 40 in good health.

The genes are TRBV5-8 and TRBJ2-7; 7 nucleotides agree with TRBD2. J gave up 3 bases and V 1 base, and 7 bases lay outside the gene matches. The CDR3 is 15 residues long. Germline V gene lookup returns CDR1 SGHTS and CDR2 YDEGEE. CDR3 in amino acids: CASSLPTSESYEQYF. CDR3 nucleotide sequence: TGTGCCAGCAGCTTGCCAACTAGCGAGAGCTACGAGCAGTACTTC.

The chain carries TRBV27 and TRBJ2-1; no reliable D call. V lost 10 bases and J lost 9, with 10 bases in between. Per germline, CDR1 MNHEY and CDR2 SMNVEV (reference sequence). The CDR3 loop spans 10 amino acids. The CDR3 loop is CATIEVEQFF. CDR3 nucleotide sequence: TGTGCCACCATAGAGGTTGAGCAGTTCTTC.

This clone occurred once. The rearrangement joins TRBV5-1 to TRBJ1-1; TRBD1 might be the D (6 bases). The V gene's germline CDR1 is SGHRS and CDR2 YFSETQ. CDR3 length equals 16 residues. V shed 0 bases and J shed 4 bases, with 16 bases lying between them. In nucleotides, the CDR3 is TGCGCCAGCAGCTTGGCGATTCAGGGGTTCGGCACTGAAGCTTTCTTT. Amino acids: CASSLAIQGFGTEAFF.

The CDR3 nucleotides are TGTGCCAGCAGCAAAGTCTTAATGGTACCACCCGGAGGGGCCCAAGCTAACTATGGCTACACCTTC. The encoded protein is CASSKVLMVPPGGAQANYGYTF. The rearrangement links TRBV21-1 to TRBJ1-2. TRBV21-1 is a known pseudogene. The CDR3 is 22 amino acids.

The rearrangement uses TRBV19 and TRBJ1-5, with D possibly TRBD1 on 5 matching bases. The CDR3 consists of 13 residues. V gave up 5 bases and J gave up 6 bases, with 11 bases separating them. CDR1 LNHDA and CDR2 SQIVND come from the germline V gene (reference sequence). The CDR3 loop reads CASSQGPVQPQHF. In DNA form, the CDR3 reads TGTGCCAGTAGTCAGGGCCCCGTTCAGCCCCAGCATTTT.

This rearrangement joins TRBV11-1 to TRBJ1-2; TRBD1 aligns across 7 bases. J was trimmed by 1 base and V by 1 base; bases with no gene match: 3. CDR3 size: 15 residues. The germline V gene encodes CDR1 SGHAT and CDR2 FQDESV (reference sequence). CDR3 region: CASSLDGQDNYGYTF. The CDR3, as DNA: TGTGCCAGCAGCTTAGACGGACAGGATAACTATGGCTACACCTTC. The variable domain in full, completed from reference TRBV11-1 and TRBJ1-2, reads EAEVAQSPRYKITEKSQAVAFWCDPISGHATLYWYRQILGQGPELLVQFQDESVVDDSQLPKDRFSAERLKGVDSTLKIQPAELGDSAMYLCASSLDGQDNYGYTFGSGTRLTVV.

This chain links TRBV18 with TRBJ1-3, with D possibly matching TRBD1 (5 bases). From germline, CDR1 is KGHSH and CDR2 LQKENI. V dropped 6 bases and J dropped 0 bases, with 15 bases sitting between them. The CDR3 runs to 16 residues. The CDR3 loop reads CASSTGIRDSGNTIYF. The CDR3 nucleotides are TGTGCCAGCTCTACGGGAATCAGGGACTCTGGAAACACCATATATTTT.

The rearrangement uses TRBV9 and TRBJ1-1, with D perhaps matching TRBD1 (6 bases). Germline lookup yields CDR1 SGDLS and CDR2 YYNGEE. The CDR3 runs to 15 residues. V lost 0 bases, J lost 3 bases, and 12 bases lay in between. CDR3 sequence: CASSVEENRDTEAFF. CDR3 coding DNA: TGTGCCAGCAGCGTAGAGGAGAACAGGGACACTGAAGCTTTCTTT. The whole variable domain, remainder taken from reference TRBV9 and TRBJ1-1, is DSGVTQTPKHLITATGQRVTLRCSPRSGDLSVYWYQQSLDQGLQFLIQYYNGEERAKGNILERFSAQQFPDLHSELNLSSLELGDSALYFCASSVEENRDTEAFFGQGTRLTVV.

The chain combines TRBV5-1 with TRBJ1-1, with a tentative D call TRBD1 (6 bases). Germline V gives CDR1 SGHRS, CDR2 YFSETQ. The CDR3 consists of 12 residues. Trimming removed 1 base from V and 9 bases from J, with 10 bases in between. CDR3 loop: CASSLTGQKAFF. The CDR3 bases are TGCGCCAGCAGCTTGACAGGGCAGAAAGCTTTCTTT.

The CDR3 DNA is TGTGCCAGCAGCTTAGAATCCATGTTAGCGGGTTCTCGGGGGCAGTACTTC. Translated: CASSLESMLAGSRGQYF. V gene TRBV7-2 combines with J gene TRBJ2-7, with 7 nucleotides matching TRBD2. The CDR3 runs to 17 residues. Per the germline V gene, CDR1 is SGHTA and CDR2 is FQGNSA. The ends lost 1 base at V and 9 bases at J; junction bases unmatched: 18.

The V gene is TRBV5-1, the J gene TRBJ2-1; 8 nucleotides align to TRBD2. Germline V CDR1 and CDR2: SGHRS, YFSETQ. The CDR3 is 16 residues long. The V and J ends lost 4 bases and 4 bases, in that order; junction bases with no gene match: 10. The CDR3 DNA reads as TGCGCCAGCAGCAGAATAGCGGGGCCCGAATACAATGAGCAGTTCTTC. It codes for CASSRIAGPEYNEQFF.

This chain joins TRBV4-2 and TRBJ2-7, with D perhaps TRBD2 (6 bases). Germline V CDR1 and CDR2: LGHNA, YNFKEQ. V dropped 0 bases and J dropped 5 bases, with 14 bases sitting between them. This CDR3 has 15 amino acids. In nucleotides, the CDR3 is TGTGCCAGCAGCCAAGAGGGCGGGATACAGAACGAGCAGTACTTC. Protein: CASSQEGGIQNEQYF.